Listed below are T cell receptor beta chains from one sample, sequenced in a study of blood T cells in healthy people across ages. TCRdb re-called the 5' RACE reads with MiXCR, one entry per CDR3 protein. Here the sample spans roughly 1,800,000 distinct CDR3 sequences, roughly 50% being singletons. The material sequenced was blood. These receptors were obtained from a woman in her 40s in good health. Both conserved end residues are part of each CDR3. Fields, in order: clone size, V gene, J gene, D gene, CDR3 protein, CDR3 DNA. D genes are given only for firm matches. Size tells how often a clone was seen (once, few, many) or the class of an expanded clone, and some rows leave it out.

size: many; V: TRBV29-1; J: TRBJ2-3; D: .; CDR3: CSVPLGTDTQYF; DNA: TGCAGCGTTCCCCTTGGAACAGATACGCAGTATTTT
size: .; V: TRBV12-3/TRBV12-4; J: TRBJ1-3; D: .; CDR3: CASSLKLSEAFSGNTIYF; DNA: TGTGCCAGCAGTTTAAAACTTTCGGAGGCCTTCTCTGGAAACACCATATATTTT
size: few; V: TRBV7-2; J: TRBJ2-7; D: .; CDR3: CASSLLAAAEQYF; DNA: TGTGCCAGCAGCTTACTAGCTGCGGCCGAGCAGTACTTC
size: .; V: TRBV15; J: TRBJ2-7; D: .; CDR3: CATSRPTGPMVWCYERYF; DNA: TGTGCCACCAGCAGACCTACCGGACCCATGGTTTGGTGCTACGAGCGGTACTTC
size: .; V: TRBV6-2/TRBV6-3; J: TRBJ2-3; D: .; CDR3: CASSYWGGPEDTQYF; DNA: TGTGCCAGCAGTTACTGGGGGGGGCCGGAAGATACGCAGTATTTT
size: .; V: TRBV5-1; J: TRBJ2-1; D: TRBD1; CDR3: CASSLPGQGTPLLYNEQFF; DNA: TGCGCCAGCAGCTTGCCCGGACAGGGGACCCCTTTACTCTACAATGAGCAGTTCTTC
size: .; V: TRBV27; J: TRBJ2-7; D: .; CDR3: CASSLGWGSEQYF; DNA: TGTGCCAGCAGTTTAGGGTGGGGGTCCGAGCAGTACTTC
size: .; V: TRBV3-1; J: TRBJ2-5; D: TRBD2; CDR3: CASAPSRSSGGQETQYF; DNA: TGTGCCAGCGCGCCCTCCAGGTCTAGCGGGGGTCAAGAGACCCAGTACTTC
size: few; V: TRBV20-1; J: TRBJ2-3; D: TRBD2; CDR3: CSARLAGVTDTQYF; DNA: TGCAGTGCCCGACTAGCGGGGGTCACAGATACGCAGTATTTT
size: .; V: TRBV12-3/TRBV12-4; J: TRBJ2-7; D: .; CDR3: CASSPEASSYNEQYF; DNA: TGTGCCAGCAGCCCTGAGGCTAGCTCCTACAATGAGCAGTACTTC
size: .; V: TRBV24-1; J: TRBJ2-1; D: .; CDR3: CATSEPRGGSNEQFF; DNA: TGTGCCACCAGTGAGCCCCGCGGGGGCTCCAATGAGCAGTTCTTC
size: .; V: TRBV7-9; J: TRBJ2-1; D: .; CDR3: CASSLRGGTAQNEQFF; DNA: TGTGCCAGCAGCTTACGTGGCGGGACAGCCCAGAATGAGCAGTTCTTC
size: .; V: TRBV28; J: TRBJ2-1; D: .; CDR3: CASSLPKAEQFF; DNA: TGTGCCAGCAGCCTACCGAAAGCTGAGCAGTTCTTC
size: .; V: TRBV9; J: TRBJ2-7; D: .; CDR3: CASSVVPSVYEQYF; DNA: TGTGCCAGCAGCGTAGTCCCTAGCGTCTACGAGCAGTACTTC
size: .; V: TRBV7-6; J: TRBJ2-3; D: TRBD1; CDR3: CASSLGANPGGEGDTQYF; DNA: TGTGCCAGCAGCTTAGGGGCCAACCCAGGGGGCGAGGGTGATACGCAGTATTTT
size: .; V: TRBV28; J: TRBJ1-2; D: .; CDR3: CASIPCRGGTTYGYTF; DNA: TGTGCCAGCATCCCCTGCCGAGGCGGGACCACCTATGGCTACACCTTC
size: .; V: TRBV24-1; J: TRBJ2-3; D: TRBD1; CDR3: CATSEGTGGTDTQYF; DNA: TGTGCCACCAGTGAGGGAACAGGGGGCACAGATACGCAGTATTTT
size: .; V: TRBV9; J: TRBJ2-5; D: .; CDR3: CASNEGGLQETQYF; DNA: TGTGCCAGCAACGAGGGCGGGTTACAAGAGACCCAGTACTTC
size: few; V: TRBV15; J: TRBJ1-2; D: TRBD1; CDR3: CATSRGGTGAGYTF; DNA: TGTGCCACCAGCAGAGGAGGGACAGGGGCTGGCTACACCTTC
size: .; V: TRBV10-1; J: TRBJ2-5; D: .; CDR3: CASSETGNLGETQYF; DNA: TGCGCCAGCAGTGAGACCGGGAACCTGGGAGAGACCCAGTACTTC
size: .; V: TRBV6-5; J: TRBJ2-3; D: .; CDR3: CASSYSMVASTDTQYF; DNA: TGTGCCAGCAGTTACTCGATGGTAGCTAGCACAGATACGCAGTATTTT
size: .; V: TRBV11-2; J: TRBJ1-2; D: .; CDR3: CASNPPGSNVGYTF; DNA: TGTGCCAGCAACCCACCGGGGTCCAACGTTGGCTACACCTTC
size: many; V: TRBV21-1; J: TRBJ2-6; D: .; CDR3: CASSGPGSQSGANVLTF; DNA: TGTGCCAGCAGCGGACCCGGGTCCCAATCTGGGGCCAACGTCCTGACTTTC
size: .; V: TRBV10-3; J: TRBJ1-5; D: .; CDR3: CAISEVQGPDNQPQHF; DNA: TGTGCCATCAGTGAGGTACAGGGACCAGACAATCAGCCCCAGCATTTT
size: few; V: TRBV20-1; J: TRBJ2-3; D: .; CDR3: CSAVQRAARTDTQYF; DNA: TGTAGTGCTGTGCAACGGGCGGCGAGGACAGATACGCAGTATTTT
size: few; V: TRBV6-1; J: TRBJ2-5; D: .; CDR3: CASDRQGNGRETQYF; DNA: TGTGCCAGCGACCGACAGGGAAATGGGAGGGAGACCCAGTACTTC
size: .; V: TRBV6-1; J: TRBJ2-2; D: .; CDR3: CASSEYAGTGELFF; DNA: TGTGCCAGCAGTGAATATGCAGGGACCGGGGAGCTGTTTTTT
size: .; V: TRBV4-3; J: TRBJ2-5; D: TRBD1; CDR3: CASSQGDRGRMETQYF; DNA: TGCGCCAGCAGCCAAGGGGACAGGGGGCGGATGGAGACCCAGTACTTC
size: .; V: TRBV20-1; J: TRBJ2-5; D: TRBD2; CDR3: CSARDPGLAGFRSETQYF; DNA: TGCAGTGCTAGAGATCCCGGACTAGCGGGGTTTAGGTCGGAGACCCAGTACTTC
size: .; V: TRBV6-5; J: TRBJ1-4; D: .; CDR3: CASRQDRATNEKLFF; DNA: TGTGCCAGCAGGCAGGACAGAGCAACTAATGAAAAACTGTTTTTT
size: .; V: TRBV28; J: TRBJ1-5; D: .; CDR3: CASSPSTGGSGQPQHF; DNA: TGTGCCAGCAGTCCGTCTACGGGGGGTTCTGGGCAGCCCCAGCATTTT
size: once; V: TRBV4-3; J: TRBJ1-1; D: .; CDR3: CASSQDREMNTEAFF; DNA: TGCGCCAGCAGCCAAGACCGGGAGATGAACACTGAAGCTTTCTTT
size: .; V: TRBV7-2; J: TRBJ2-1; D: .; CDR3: CASSDFSSYNEQFF; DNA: TGTGCCAGCTCGGACTTTAGCTCCTACAATGAGCAGTTCTTC
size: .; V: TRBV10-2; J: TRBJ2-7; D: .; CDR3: CASWDASYEQYF; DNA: TGCGCCAGCTGGGACGCATCCTACGAGCAGTACTTC
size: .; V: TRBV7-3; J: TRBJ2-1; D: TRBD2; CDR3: CASSPTSGGYYYNEQFF; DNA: TGTGCCAGCAGTCCGACTAGCGGGGGATACTACTACAATGAGCAGTTCTTC
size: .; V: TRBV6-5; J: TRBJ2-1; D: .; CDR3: CASSYVNEGSSYNEQFF; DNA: TGTGCCAGCAGTTACGTGAACGAGGGGAGCTCCTACAATGAGCAGTTCTTC
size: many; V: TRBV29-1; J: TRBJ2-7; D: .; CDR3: CSVAWRTAGEQYF; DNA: TGCAGCGTTGCGTGGCGGACGGCAGGAGAGCAGTACTTC
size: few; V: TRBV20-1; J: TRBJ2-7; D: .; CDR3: CSARDRDRLPYEQYF; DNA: TGCAGTGCTAGAGATCGGGACCGATTACCCTACGAGCAGTACTTC
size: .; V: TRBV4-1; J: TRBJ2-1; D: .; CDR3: CASSQGLFVGQYNEQFF; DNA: TGCGCCAGCAGCCAAGGGCTTTTTGTTGGGCAGTACAATGAGCAGTTCTTC
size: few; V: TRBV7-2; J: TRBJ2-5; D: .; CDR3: CASSFTDTPQETQYF; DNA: TGTGCCAGCAGCTTCACGGACACACCCCAAGAGACCCAGTACTTC
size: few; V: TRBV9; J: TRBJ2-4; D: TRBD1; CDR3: CASSPPTGAAIQYF; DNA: TGTGCCAGCAGCCCCCCAACAGGGGCCGCTATTCAGTACTTC
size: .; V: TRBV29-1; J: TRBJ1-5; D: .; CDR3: CSVKGGNSNQPQHF; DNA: TGCAGCGTAAAAGGGGGAAATAGCAATCAGCCCCAGCATTTT
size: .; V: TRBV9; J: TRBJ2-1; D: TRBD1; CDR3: CASSVPRTGGERVAEQFF; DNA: TGTGCCAGCAGCGTACCCCGGACAGGGGGCGAGAGGGTCGCTGAGCAGTTCTTC
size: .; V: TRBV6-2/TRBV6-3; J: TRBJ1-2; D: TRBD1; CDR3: CASSSPPGQRIYGYTF; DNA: TGTGCCAGCAGTTCACCTCCGGGACAGAGAATCTATGGCTACACCTTC